The source of this T cell receptor (beta chain) is a study of shared clonotypes between healthy human individuals. About the research overall: Donor ages ranged 18 to 49 years: two women, a few men.

The germline V gene has CDR1 SGHRS and CDR2 YFSETQ. The CDR3 is made up of 13 amino acids. V was clipped by 3 bases and J by 5 bases; unmatched bases: 3. Libraries were prepared by immunoSEQ multiplex PCR; TCRdb keeps only in-frame clonotypes and omits some of them. Here the sample spans around 95,000 clones, roughly half being singletons. Sequencing input: PBMCs. The chain recombines TRBV5-1 with TRBJ2-3, with TRBD2 identical over 7 bases. The sequence was collected from a woman in her thirties or forties in good health. Some clones in this sample may be carry-over from other donors' samples. In DNA form, the CDR3 reads TGCGCCAGCAGCTCTTTAGCGGGAGATACGCAGTATTTT. Its protein is CASSSLAGDTQYF.